One and the same sample provided the 27 T cell receptor beta chains below, sequenced in a study of naive and memory T cell subsets. As to treatment: skin biopsy from PPD injection site in Mantoux-positive individual. The library had UMIs added by 3' ligation of an oligonucleotide to TCR cDNA. Four PCR rounds used nested alpha and beta constant region primers plus the SP2 primer. Each CDR3 protein gets one entry after TCRdb re-called the UMI-ligation and nested PCR reads with MiXCR. The sample lists over 11,000 distinct CDR3 sequences; 4.5% to 6.5% were seen once. This specimen consisted of skin, obtained from a tuberculin skin test site. These receptors were obtained from an adult in good health.

This clonotype appeared many times. The chain recombines TRBV4-2 with TRBJ2-7; perhaps D is TRBD1 or TRBD2 (5 bases each). The V gene's germline CDR1 is LGHNA and CDR2 YNFKEQ. Between the trimmed V and J ends, which lost 5 bases and 3 bases, there was a span of 17 bases. The CDR3 has 15 residues. The CDR3 reads CASSFRDDWFYEQYF. The CDR3, as DNA: TGTGCCAGCAGCTTCCGGGACGACTGGTTCTACGAGCAGTACTTC.

This clonotype was counted at least ten times. The V call is TRBV7-2, the J call TRBJ2-3, with 9 bases fitting TRBD2. Per germline, CDR1 SGHTA and CDR2 FQGNSA. Trimming cost V 5 bases and J 2 bases; bases outside gene matches: 11. The CDR3 totals 17 residues. The CDR3 region has the DNA TGTGCCAGCAGCAATAGATCCGGGACTAGCATCACAGATACGCAGTATTTT. Translated: CASSNRSGTSITDTQYF.

Details on this clonotype: A clone one base away is much larger, so this may be a read error. The genes are TRBV6-6 and TRBJ2-1; 7 bases are a match to TRBD2. V was clipped by 5 bases and J by 13 bases; unmatched bases: 5. Germline V gene data show CDR1 as MNHNY and CDR2 as SVGAGI (reference sequence). This CDR3 comprises 11 residues. CDR3 bases: TGTGCCAGCAGTCGAGCGGGGCGACAGTTCTTC. Its protein is CASSRAGRQFF.

This clonotype has a count of ten or more. The J gene is TRBJ2-7, the V gene TRBV18; 8 nucleotides match TRBD1. V lost 5 bases, J lost 3 bases, and 3 bases stayed unmatched. This CDR3 is 13 amino acids long. Per the germline V gene, CDR1 is KGHSH and CDR2 is LQKENI. CDR3 region: CASSDGQGYEQYF. In DNA form, the CDR3 reads TGTGCCAGCTCAGACGGACAGGGCTACGAGCAGTACTTC.

A few counts support this clonotype. The rearrangement joins TRBV7-9 to TRBJ1-1, with D unresolved. The CDR3 totals 13 residues. V shed 0 bases and J shed 6 bases, with 8 bases lying between them. The germline CDR1 and CDR2 sequences are SEHNR and FQNEAQ (reference sequence). DNA of the CDR3: TGTGCCAGCAGCTTAGCAGGGCGCGCTGAAGCTTTCTTT. This translates into CASSLAGRAEAFF.

This clonotype has a count of ten or more. The CDR3 sequence: CASSPKDSYEQYF. The CDR3 bases are TGTGCCAGCAGCCCAAAGGACAGCTACGAGCAGTACTTC. The chain couples TRBV11-1 to TRBJ2-7; possible D gene TRBD1, 6 bases. This CDR3 is 13 amino acids long. The germline V gene has CDR1 SGHAT and CDR2 FQDESV (reference sequence). V was trimmed by 5 bases and J by 3 bases, leaving 11 bases between them.

This clonotype was observed many times. This chain joins TRBV18 and TRBJ1-5; 11 bases agree with TRBD1. Germline V CDR1 and CDR2: KGHSH, LQKENI. The CDR3 is 15 amino acids. The V and J ends lost 6 bases and 6 bases, in that order; junction bases with no gene match: 7. Written as DNA, the CDR3 is TGTGCCAGCTCGCGGACAGGGGGCGCGGGTCAGCCCCAGCATTTT. Protein: CASSRTGGAGQPQHF.

By share, this clonotype ranks as medium-sized. The V gene is TRBV7-2, the J gene TRBJ1-1; D remains unclear. This CDR3 comprises 12 residues. CDR1 SGHTA and CDR2 FQGNSA come from the germline V gene. The V gene lost 5 bases and the J gene lost 7 bases, with 11 bases spanning the gap. As DNA, the CDR3 is TGTGCCAGCAGCCCGTATTTGGGTGAAGCTTTCTTT. This encodes CASSPYLGEAFF.

This clonotype showed up many times. V gene TRBV6-1 combines with J gene TRBJ2-7; D remains unclear. CDR3 length equals 14 residues. V shed 4 bases and J shed 2 bases, with 12 bases lying between them. CDR1 MNHNS and CDR2 SASEGT come from the germline V gene. CDR3 nucleotides: TGTGCCAGCAGTGCCGGACCTTTAACCTACGAGCAGTACTTC. This encodes CASSAGPLTYEQYF.

This clonotype showed up many times. The chain joins TRBV30 to TRBJ1-4; D unresolved. Trimming cost V 1 base and J 6 bases, with 6 bases left between them. Germline V lookup: CDR1 GTSNPN, CDR2 SVGIG (reference sequence). The CDR3 totals 12 residues. The CDR3 DNA reads TGTGCCTGGAGTGCCGACGATGAAAAACTGTTTTTT. This sequence encodes CAWSADDEKLFF.

By sample share, this clonotype is medium-sized. This sequence joins TRBV4-1 and TRBJ2-1; 7 nucleotides align to TRBD1. V lost 7 bases and J lost 0; bases outside the gene matches: 18. This CDR3 is built from 19 residues. Germline V gene sequence: CDR1 MGHRA, CDR2 YSYEKL. CDR3 region: CASTRAPGYRGSSYNEQFF. The CDR3 DNA reads TGCGCCAGCACCCGCGCCCCGGGTTACAGGGGCAGCTCCTACAATGAGCAGTTCTTC.

V and J are TRBV5-1 and TRBJ1-2; maybe TRBD1 (5 bases). Germline values: CDR1 SGHRS, CDR2 YFSETQ. The V and J ends lost 2 bases and 3 bases respectively, with 11 bases between them. CDR3 length equals 14 residues. The CDR3 loop is CASSFAQEDYGYTF. CDR3 nucleotide sequence: TGCGCCAGCAGCTTCGCACAGGAGGACTATGGCTACACCTTC.

By sample share, this clonotype is medium-sized. The J gene is TRBJ2-4, the V gene TRBV20-1; D may match TRBD1 or TRBD2 (5 bases each). CDR3 length: 14 amino acids. CDR1 and CDR2 from the germline V gene are DFQATT and SNEGSKA (reference sequence). V lost 3 bases and J 12 bases, leaving 21 bases between the germline ends. The CDR3 DNA is TGCAGTGCTAGTGTCAGGACTGGGGGAATGAATCAGTACTTC. Translating it yields CSASVRTGGMNQYF.

V is TRBV27 and J is TRBJ2-2; 8 positions match TRBD2. V lost 5 bases and J lost 6; bases outside the gene matches: 11. This CDR3 spans 16 amino acids. Germline V gene data show CDR1 as MNHEY and CDR2 as SMNVEV (reference sequence). The CDR3 protein is CASSPRPGLVSGELFF. The CDR3 DNA sequence: TGTGCCAGCAGTCCGAGACCGGGACTAGTATCCGGGGAGCTGTTTTTT.

By proportion, this clonotype is medium-sized (0.01 to 0.1%). The rearrangement joins TRBV7-2 to TRBJ1-1, with no clear D. Germline CDR1 is SGHTA and CDR2 is FQGNSA. The V end was cut by 5 bases, the J end by 6 bases, with 16 bases between. This CDR3 spans 14 amino acids. Here the CDR3 reads CASSPAGWRSEAFF. CDR3 bases: TGTGCCAGCAGCCCCGCGGGGTGGCGCTCTGAAGCTTTCTTT.

This clonotype occurred many times. The chain joins TRBV18 to TRBJ2-5, with D unresolved. CDR1 KGHSH and CDR2 LQKENI come from the germline V gene. The CDR3 totals 12 residues. With 1 base removed from V and 2 bases from J, the gap between germline ends came to 2 bases. CDR3 region: CASSPRQETQYF. DNA for the CDR3: TGTGCCAGCTCACCACGGCAAGAGACCCAGTACTTC.

This chain links TRBV27 with TRBJ1-1, with 8 bases lining up with TRBD1. Trimming took 6 bases from V and 1 from J; bases not matched to a gene: 7. This CDR3 is built from 15 residues. Germline CDR1 MNHEY, CDR2 SMNVEV (reference sequence). Written as DNA, the CDR3 is TGTGCCAGCAGGGGCCTAGGACAGGGGAACACTGAAGCTTTCTTT. This codes for CASRGLGQGNTEAFF.

This clonotype was detected many times. The chain has TRBV29-1 and TRBJ1-2; 7 bases are a match to TRBD1. Germline V gene data show CDR1 as SQVTM and CDR2 as ANQGSEA. V was pared by 8 bases and J by 6 bases, with 12 bases of the junction left unmatched. The CDR3 runs to 13 residues. CDR3 in amino acids: CSLRQGAADGYTF. The DNA of the CDR3 is TGCAGCCTCCGACAGGGAGCAGCGGATGGCTACACCTTC.

By sample fraction, this clonotype is medium-sized. The chain recombines TRBV20-1 with TRBJ2-1; 11 bases align to TRBD2. CDR1 and CDR2 from the germline V gene are DFQATT and SNEGSKA (reference sequence). J gave up 7 bases and V 1 base, and 3 bases lay outside the gene matches. The CDR3 runs 14 residues. The CDR3 bases are TGCAGTGCTAGAGGAACTAGCGGGGGTAATGAGCAGTTCTTC. Translating gives CSARGTSGGNEQFF.

In its sample, this clonotype ranks as medium-sized. The chain recombines TRBV29-1 with TRBJ2-1, with 10 bases that match TRBD1. The trim removed 7 bases at V and 4 bases at J, leaving 7 bases unmatched. This CDR3 has 14 residues. From germline, CDR1 is SQVTM and CDR2 ANQGSEA. The CDR3 DNA reads TGCAGCGGATATGACAGGGGGCTTTACAATGAGCAGTTCTTC. Translation gives CSGYDRGLYNEQFF.

As concerns this clonotype: A much larger clone lies one base from this, so it may be a read error. The gene calls are TRBV28 and TRBJ2-3; the D gene is possibly TRBD2 (6 bases). This CDR3 has 13 residues. Germline V lookup: CDR1 MDHEN, CDR2 SYDVKM. V was trimmed by 5 bases and J by 6 bases, leaving 12 bases between them. Here the CDR3 reads CASSEGGMDTQYF. In nucleotides, the CDR3 is TGTGCCAGCAGTGAGGGAGGAATGGATACGCAGTATTTT.

This clonotype was detected many times. The rearrangement links TRBV6-2 or TRBV6-3 to TRBJ2-7, with TRBD1 matching 9 bases. Losses at the gene ends were 7 bases for V and 3 bases for J; bases not matched to a gene: 7. This CDR3 contains 14 residues. Germline V gives CDR1 MNHEY, CDR2 SVGEGT. The CDR3 loop reads CASKDRGLFYEQYF. The CDR3 DNA sequence: TGTGCCAGCAAAGACAGGGGGTTATTCTACGAGCAGTACTTC.

The sample holds many counts of this clonotype. This rearrangement joins TRBV11-2 to TRBJ2-2; D is uncertain. Trimming took off 3 bases at V and 0 bases at J, with 8 bases between the two ends. Germline loops: CDR1 SGHAT, CDR2 FQNNGV. The CDR3 has 15 residues. CDR3: CASSLSDANTGELFF. CDR3 DNA sequence: TGTGCCAGCAGCTTGAGCGACGCGAACACCGGGGAGCTGTTTTTT.

In this sample, this clonotype turned up many times. V usage is TRBV5-1 and J usage is TRBJ1-1, with D unresolved. The ends were cut back, 2 bases at V and 6 bases at J, with 23 bases in the middle. CDR3 size: 17 residues. CDR1 is SGHRS, CDR2 YFSETQ, per germline. The CDR3 is CASSFSQLLSHDSEAFF. The DNA for the CDR3 is TGCGCCAGCAGCTTTTCGCAGCTACTTTCGCATGACTCTGAAGCTTTCTTT.

This clonotype was seen ten or more times. The genes are TRBV20-1 and TRBJ2-3; D may be TRBD1 (5 bases). This CDR3 has 17 amino acids. V dropped 0 bases and J dropped 0 bases, with 16 bases sitting between them. Germline V gene sequence: CDR1 DFQATT, CDR2 SNEGSKA (reference sequence). The CDR3 DNA reads TGCAGTGCTAGAGATCAGGGCAGGGCCCTCAGCACAGATACGCAGTATTTT. This sequence encodes CSARDQGRALSTDTQYF.

This clonotype was observed at least ten times. The rearrangement joins TRBV28 to TRBJ1-1; tentative D call: TRBD1 (5 bases). Germline V lookup: CDR1 MDHEN, CDR2 SYDVKM. The CDR3 is made up of 15 amino acids. V was trimmed by 1 base and J by 0 bases, leaving 9 bases between them. CDR3 bases: TGTGCCAGCAGTTTATATGGGGGGGTGAACACTGAAGCTTTCTTT. This codes for CASSLYGGVNTEAFF.

This clonotype was seen ten or more times. The J gene is TRBJ1-6, the V gene TRBV7-2; maybe TRBD1 (6 bases). Germline CDR1 SGHTA, CDR2 FQGNSA. Trimming stripped 2 bases from V and 12 bases from J, with 17 bases between. The CDR3 extends over 15 amino acids. CDR3 sequence (DNA): TGTGCCAGCAGCTTAAACAAACAGGGTTCAGAACCCCTCCACTTT. Translating it yields CASSLNKQGSEPLHF.